This T cell receptor (beta chain) is drawn from a study of shared clonotypes between healthy human individuals. Sequenced by immunoSEQ multiplex PCR; TCRdb stores in-frame clones only, minus some. The sample holds 300,000 to 400,000 clones, about nine tenths seen once. The study's findings and limits: The sharing of roughly 5% of naive CD4 clonotypes was seen across a few donors.

Germline assignment: CDR1 LGHNA and CDR2 YNFKEQ. Trimming took off 0 bases at V and 6 bases at J, with 15 bases between the two ends. The CDR3 extends over 16 amino acids. On this clone: The antigen remains unidentified.

This clonotype was obtained from a man between 18 and 35 years old in good health. Material for sequencing was memory CD8+ T cells sorted from blood. Subset meaning: CD45RO+ cells pooled with CCR7-negative TemRA cells. V is TRBV4-2 and J is TRBJ2-4; possible D gene TRBD2, 5 bases. The CDR3 DNA reads as TGTGCCAGCAGCCAAGATCGCCGGAGGTCCAGAAACATTCAGTACTTC. It yields the protein CASSQDRRRSRNIQYF.